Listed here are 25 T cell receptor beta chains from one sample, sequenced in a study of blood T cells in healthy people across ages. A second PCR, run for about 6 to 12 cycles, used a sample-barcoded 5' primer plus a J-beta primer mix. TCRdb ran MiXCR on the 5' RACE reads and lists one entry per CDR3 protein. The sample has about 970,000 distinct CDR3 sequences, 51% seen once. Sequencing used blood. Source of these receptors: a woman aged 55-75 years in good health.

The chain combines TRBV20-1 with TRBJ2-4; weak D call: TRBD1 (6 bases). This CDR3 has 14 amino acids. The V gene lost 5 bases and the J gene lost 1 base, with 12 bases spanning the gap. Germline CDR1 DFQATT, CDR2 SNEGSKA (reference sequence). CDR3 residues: CSAPDRSAKNIQYF. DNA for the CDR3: TGCAGTGCTCCTGACAGGTCTGCCAAAAACATTCAGTACTTC.

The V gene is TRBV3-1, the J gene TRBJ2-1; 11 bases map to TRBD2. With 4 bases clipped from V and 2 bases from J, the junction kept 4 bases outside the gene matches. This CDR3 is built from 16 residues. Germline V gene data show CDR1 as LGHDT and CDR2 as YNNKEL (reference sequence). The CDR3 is CASSRGTSGAYNEQFF. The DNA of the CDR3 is TGTGCCAGCAGCCGCGGGACTAGCGGAGCCTACAATGAGCAGTTCTTC.

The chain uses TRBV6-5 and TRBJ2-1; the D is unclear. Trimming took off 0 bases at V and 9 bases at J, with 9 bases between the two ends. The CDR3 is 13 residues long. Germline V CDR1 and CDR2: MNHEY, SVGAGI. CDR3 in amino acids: CASSYSKRGEQFF. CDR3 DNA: TGTGCCAGCAGTTACTCAAAACGCGGTGAGCAGTTCTTC.

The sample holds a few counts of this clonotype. CDR3 sequence: CATGTGGEAGANVLTF. Here the CDR3 DNA reads TGTGCCACTGGGACAGGGGGAGAGGCTGGGGCCAACGTCCTGACTTTC. The chain recombines TRBV10-3 with TRBJ2-6; TRBD1 matches at 11 bases. The J segment lost 2 bases and the V segment lost 10 bases, leaving 7 bases of the junction unmatched. CDR1 and CDR2 from the germline V gene are ENHRY and SYGVKD. The CDR3 consists of 16 residues.

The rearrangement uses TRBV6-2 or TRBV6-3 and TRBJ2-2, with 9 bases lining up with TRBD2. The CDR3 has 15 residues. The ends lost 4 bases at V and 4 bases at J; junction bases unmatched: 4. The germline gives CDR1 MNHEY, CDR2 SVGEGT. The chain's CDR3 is CASSFSGGFTGELFF. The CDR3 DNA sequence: TGTGCCAGCAGTTTTAGCGGGGGATTCACCGGGGAGCTGTTTTTT.

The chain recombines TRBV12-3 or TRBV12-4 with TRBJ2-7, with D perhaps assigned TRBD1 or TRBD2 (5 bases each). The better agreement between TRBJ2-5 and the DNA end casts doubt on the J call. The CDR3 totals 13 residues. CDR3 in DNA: TGTGCCAGCAGTGTATGGGGGAGTGAGACCCAGTACTTC. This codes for CASSVWGSETQYF.

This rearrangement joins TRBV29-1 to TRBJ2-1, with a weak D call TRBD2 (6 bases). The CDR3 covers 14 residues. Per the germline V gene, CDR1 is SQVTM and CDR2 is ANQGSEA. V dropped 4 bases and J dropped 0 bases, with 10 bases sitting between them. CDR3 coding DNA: TGCAGCGTTGCGGCGGGACGCTCCTACAATGAGCAGTTCTTC. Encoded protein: CSVAAGRSYNEQFF.

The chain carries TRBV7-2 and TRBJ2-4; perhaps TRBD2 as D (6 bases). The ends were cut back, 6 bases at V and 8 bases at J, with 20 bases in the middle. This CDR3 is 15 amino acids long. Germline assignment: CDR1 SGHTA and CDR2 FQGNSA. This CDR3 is CASSKHSGAGDIQYF. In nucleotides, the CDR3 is TGTGCCAGCAGTAAACATAGCGGCGCGGGCGACATTCAGTACTTC.

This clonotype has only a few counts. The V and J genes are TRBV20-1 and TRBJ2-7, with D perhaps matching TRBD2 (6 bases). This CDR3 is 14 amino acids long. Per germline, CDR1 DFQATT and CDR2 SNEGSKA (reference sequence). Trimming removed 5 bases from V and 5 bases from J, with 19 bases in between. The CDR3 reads CSAGPRGRSDEQYF. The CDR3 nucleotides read TGCAGTGCTGGACCTCGGGGGAGGAGCGACGAGCAGTACTTC.

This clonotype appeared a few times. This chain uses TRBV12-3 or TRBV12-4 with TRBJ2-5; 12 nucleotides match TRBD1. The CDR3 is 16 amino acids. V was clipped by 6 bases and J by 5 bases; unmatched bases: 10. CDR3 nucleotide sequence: TGTGCCAGCAGCCGACTCGGGACAGGGGGCGGTGAGACCCAGTACTTC. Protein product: CASSRLGTGGGETQYF.

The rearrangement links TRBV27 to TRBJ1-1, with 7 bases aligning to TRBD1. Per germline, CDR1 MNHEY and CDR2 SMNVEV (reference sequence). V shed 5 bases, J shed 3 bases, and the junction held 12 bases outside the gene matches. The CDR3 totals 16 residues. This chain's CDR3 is CASSLKTGEADTEAFF. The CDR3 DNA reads TGTGCCAGCAGTCTCAAAACAGGGGAGGCTGACACTGAAGCTTTCTTT.

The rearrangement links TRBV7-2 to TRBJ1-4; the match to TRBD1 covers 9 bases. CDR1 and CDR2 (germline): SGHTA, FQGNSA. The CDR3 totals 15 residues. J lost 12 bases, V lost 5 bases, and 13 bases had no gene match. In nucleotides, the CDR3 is TGTGCCAGCAGCCGAAGGGACAGGGCCCAAGCGGAACTGTTTTTT. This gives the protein CASSRRDRAQAELFF.

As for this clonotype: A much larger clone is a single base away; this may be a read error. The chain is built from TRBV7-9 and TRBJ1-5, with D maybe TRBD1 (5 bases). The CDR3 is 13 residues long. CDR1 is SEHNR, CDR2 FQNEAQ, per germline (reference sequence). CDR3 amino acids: CASSLEGNQLQHF. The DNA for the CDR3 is TGTGCCAGCAGCTTAGAGGGGAATCAGCTCCAGCATTTT.

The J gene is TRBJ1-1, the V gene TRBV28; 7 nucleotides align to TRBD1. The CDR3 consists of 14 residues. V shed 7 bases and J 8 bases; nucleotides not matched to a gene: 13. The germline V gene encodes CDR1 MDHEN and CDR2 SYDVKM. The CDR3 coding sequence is TGTGCCAGCACGCCGGGACAGCTATCTTGGGAAGCTTTCTTT. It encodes CASTPGQLSWEAFF.

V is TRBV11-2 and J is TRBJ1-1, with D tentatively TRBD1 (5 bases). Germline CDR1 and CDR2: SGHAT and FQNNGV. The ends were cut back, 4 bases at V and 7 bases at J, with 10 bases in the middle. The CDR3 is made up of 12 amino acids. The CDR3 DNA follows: TGTGCCAGCAGCTCGGTGAGGGGTGAAGCTTTCTTT. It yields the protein CASSSVRGEAFF.

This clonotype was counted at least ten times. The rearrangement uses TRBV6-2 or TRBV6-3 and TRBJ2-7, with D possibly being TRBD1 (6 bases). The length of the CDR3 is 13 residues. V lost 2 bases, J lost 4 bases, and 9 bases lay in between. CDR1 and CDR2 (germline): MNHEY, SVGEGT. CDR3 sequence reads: CASSYDRQYEQYF. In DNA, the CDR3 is TGTGCCAGCAGTTACGACAGGCAATACGAGCAGTACTTC.

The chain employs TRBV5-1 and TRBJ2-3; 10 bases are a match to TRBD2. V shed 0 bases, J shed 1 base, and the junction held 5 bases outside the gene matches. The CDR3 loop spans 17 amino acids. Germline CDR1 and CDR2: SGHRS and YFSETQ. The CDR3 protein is CASSLGLGTSGTDTQYF. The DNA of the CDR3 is TGCGCCAGCAGCTTGGGGCTCGGGACTAGCGGCACAGATACGCAGTATTTT.

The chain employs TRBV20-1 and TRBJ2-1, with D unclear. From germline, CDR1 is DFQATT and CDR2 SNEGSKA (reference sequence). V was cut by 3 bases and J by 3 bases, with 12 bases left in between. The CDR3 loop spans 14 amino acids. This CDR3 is CSASSGWNYNEQFF. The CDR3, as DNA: TGCAGTGCTAGCTCCGGCTGGAACTACAATGAGCAGTTCTTC.

The CDR3 here is CASSFRGSGRSYEQYF. The CDR3 DNA sequence: TGTGCCAGCAGTTTCCGCGGTAGCGGGCGCTCCTACGAGCAGTACTTC. The chain uses TRBV12-3 or TRBV12-4 and TRBJ2-7; 7 bases map to TRBD2. The J segment lost 0 bases and the V segment lost 3 bases, leaving 8 bases of the junction unmatched. This CDR3 is built from 16 residues.

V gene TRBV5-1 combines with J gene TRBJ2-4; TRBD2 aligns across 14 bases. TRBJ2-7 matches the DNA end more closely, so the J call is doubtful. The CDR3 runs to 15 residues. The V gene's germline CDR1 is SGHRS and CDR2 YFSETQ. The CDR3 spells CASSLTSGRALEQYF. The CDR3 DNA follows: TGCGCCAGCAGCCTGACTAGCGGGAGGGCCCTCGAGCAGTACTTC.

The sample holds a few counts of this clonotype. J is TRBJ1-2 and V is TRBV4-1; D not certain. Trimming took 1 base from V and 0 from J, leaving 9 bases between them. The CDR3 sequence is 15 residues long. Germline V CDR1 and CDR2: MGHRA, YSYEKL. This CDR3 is CASSQAPRANYGYTF. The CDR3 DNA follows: TGCGCCAGCAGCCAAGCCCCCAGAGCTAACTATGGCTACACCTTC.

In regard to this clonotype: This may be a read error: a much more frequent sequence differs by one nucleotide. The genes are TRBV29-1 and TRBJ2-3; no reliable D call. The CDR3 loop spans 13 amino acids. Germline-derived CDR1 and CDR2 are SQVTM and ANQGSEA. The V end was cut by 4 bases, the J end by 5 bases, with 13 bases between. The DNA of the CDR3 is TGCAGCGTTGGCGACCAGAGTAAAGATACGCAGTATTTT. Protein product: CSVGDQSKDTQYF.

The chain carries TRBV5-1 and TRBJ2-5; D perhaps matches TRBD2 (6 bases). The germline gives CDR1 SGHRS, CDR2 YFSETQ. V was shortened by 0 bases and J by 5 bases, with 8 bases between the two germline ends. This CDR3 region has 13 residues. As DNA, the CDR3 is TGCGCCAGCAGCTTGGAACTAGCTGAGACCCAGTACTTC. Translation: CASSLELAETQYF.

In nucleotides, the CDR3 is TGTGCCAGCAGTTGTGGCAGGGCAGATACGCAGTATTTT. It translates to CASSCGRADTQYF. The gene calls are TRBV12-3 or TRBV12-4 and TRBJ2-3, with D possibly being TRBD1 (5 bases). The CDR3 contains 13 residues. V lost 4 bases to trimming and J lost 4 bases, with 9 bases between them.

The CDR3 nucleotides are TGTGCCAGCAGTTATGAGCGGGGGAGGAATGAGCAGTTCTTC. Its translation: CASSYERGRNEQFF. The rearrangement joins TRBV6-6 to TRBJ2-1; 8 bases align to TRBD2. J gave up 7 bases and V 3 bases, and 5 bases lay outside the gene matches. This CDR3 spans 14 amino acids. Germline CDR1 reads MNHNY; CDR2 reads SVGAGI (reference sequence).